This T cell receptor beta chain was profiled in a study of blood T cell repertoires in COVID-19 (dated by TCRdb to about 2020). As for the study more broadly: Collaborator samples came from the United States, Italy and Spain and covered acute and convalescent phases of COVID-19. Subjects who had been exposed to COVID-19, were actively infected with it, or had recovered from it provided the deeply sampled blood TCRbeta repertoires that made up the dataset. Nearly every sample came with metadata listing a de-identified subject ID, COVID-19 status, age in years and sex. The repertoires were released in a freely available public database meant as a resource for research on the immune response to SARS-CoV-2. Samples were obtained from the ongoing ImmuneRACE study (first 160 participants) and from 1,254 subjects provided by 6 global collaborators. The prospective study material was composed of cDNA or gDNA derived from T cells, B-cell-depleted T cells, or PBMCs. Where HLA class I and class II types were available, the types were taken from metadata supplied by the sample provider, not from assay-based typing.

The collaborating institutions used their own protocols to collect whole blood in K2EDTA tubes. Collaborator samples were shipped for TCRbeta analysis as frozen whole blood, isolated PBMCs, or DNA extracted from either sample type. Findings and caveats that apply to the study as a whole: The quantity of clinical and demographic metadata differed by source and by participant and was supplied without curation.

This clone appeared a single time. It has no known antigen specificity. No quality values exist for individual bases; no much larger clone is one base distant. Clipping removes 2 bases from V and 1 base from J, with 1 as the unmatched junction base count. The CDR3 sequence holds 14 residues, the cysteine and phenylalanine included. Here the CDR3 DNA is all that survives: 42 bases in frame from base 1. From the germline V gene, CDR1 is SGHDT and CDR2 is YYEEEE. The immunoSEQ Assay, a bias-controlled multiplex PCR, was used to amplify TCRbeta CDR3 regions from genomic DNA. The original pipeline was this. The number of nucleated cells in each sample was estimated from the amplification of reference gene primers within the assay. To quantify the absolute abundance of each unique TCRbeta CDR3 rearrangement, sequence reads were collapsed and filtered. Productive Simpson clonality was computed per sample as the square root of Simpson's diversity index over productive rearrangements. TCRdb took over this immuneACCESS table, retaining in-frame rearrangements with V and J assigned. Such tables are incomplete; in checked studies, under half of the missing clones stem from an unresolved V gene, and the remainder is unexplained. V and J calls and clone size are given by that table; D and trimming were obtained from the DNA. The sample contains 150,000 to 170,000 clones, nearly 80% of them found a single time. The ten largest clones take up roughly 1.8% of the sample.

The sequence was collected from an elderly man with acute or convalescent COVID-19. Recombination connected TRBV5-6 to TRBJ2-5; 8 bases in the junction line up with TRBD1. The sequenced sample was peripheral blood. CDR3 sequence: CASSFGTGQETQYF. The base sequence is TGTGCCAGCAGCTTCGGGACAGGCCAAGAGACCCAGTACTTC.